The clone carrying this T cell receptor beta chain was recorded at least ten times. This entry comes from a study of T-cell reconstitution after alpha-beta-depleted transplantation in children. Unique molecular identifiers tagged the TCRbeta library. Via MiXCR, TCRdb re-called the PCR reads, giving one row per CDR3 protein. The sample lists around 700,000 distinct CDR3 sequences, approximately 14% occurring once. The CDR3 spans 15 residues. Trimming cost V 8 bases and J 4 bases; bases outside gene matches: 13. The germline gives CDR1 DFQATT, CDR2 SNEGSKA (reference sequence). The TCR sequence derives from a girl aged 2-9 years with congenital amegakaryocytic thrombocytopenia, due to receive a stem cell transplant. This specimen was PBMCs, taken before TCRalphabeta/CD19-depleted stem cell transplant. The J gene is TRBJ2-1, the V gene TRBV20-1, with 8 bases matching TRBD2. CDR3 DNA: TGCAGTTTCAAAGCTCGGGAGGGCCGGTACAATGAGCAGTTCTTC. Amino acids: CSFKAREGRYNEQFF.